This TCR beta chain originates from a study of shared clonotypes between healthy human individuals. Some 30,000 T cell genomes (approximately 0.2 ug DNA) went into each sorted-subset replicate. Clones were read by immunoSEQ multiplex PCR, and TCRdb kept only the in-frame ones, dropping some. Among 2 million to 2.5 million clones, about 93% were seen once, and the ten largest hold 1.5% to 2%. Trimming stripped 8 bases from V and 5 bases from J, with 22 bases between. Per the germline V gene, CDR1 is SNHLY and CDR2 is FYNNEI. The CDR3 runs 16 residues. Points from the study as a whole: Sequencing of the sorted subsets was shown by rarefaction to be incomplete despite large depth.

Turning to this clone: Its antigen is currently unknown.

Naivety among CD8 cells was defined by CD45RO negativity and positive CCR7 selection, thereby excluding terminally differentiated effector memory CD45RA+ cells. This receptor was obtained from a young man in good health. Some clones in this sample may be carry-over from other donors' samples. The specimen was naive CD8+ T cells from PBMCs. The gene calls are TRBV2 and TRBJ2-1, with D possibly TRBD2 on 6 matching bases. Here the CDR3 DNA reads TGTGCCAGCCGCGAACGGACGGGAGCGATCAACAATGAGCAGTTCTTC. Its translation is CASRERTGAINNEQFF.